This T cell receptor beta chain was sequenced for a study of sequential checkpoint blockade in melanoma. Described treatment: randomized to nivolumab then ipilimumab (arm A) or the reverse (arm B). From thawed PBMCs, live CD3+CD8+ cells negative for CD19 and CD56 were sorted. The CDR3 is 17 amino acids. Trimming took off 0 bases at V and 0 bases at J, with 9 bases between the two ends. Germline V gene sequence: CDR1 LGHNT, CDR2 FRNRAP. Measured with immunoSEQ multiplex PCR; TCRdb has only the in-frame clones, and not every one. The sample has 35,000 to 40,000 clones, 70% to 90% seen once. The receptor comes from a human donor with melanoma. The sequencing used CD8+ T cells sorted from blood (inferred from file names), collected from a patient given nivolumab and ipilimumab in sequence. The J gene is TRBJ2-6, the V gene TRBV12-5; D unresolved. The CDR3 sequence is CASGLVQSGSGANVLTF. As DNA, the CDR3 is TGTGCTAGTGGTTTGGTACAATCAGGCTCTGGGGCCAACGTCCTGACTTTC.